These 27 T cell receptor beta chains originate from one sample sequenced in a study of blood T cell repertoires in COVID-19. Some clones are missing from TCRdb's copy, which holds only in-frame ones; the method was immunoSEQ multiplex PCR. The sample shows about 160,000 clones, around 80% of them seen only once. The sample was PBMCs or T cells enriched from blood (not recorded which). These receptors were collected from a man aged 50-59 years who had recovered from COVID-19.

Here the CDR3 DNA reads TGTGCCAGCAGCTTATTCGACAGCCTAGCCAAAAACATTCAGTACTTC. This encodes CASSLFDSLAKNIQYF. The chain carries TRBV5-8 and TRBJ2-4; D possibly corresponds to TRBD1 (5 bases). Per germline, CDR1 SGHTS and CDR2 YDEGEE. This CDR3 spans 16 amino acids. Trimming took 2 bases from V and 0 from J, leaving 12 bases between them.

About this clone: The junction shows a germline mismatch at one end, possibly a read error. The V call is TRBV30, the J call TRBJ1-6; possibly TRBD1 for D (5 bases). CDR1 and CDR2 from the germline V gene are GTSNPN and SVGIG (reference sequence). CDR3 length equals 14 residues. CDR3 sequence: CAWSPGVHNSPLHF. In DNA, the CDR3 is TGTGCCTGGAGTCCGGGGGTACATAACTCACCCCTCCACTTT.

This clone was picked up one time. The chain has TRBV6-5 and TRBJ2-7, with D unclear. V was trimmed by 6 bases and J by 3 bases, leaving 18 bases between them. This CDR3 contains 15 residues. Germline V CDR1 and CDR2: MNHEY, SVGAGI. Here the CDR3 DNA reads TGTGCCAGCAGCGACCAAGGAGTACCCGTCTACGAGCAGTACTTC. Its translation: CASSDQGVPVYEQYF.

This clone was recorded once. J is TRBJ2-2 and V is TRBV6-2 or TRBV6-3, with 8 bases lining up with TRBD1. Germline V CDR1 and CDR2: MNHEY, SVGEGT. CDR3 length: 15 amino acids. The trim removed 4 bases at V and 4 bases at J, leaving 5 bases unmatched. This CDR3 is CASSFQGAFTGELFF. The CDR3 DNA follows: TGTGCCAGCAGTTTCCAGGGGGCGTTCACCGGGGAGCTGTTTTTT.

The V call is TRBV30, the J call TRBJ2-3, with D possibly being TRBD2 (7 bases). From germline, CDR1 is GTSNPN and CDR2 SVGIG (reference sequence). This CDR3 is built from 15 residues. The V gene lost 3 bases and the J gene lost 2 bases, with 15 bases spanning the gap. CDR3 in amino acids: CAWRARGAFTDTQYF. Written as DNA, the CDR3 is TGTGCCTGGAGGGCACGGGGGGCCTTCACAGATACGCAGTATTTT.

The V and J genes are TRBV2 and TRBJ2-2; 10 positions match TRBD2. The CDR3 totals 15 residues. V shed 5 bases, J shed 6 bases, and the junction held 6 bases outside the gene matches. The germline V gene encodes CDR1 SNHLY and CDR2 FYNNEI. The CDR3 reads CASSSERGGSGELFF. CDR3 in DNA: TGTGCCAGCAGTTCCGAGCGGGGGGGATCCGGGGAGCTGTTTTTT.

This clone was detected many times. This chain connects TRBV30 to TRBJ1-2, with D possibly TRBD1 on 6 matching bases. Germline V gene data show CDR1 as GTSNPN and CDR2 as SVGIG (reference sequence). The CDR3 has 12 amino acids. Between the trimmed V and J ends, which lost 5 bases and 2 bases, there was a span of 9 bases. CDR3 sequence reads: CAWGGPNYGYTF. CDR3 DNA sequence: TGTGCCTGGGGGGGCCCGAACTATGGCTACACCTTC.

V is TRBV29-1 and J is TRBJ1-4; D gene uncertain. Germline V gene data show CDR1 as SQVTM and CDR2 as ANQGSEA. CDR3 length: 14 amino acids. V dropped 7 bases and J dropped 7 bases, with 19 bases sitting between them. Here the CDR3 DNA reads TGCAGCGCACGAGGGCCGGAGAGTAGTGAAAAACTGTTTTTT. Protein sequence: CSARGPESSEKLFF.

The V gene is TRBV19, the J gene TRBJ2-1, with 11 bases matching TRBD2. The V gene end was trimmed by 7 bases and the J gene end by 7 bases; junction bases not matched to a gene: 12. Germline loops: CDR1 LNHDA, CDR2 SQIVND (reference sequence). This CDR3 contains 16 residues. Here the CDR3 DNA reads TGTGCCAGTACCAGGACGGCTAGCGGGGGGCGAAATGAGCAGTTCTTC. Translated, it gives CASTRTASGGRNEQFF.

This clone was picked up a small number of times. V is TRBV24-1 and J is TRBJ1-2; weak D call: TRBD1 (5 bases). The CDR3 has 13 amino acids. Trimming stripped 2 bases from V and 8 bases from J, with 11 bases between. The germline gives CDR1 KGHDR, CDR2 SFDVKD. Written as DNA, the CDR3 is TGTGCCACCAGTGATTCGGGGGTAGGCGGCTACACCTTC. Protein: CATSDSGVGGYTF.

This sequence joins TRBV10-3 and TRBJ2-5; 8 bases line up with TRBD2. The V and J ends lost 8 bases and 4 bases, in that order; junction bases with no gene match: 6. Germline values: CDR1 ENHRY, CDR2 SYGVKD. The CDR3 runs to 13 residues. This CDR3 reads CAISAGERETQYF. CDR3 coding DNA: TGTGCCATCTCAGCGGGAGAGAGAGAGACCCAGTACTTC.

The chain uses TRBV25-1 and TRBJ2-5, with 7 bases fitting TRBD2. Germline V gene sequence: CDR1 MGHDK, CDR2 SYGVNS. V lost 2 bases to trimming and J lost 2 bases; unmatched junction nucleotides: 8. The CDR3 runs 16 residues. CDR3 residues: CASSEGAGREQETQYF. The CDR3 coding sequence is TGTGCCAGCAGTGAAGGGGCAGGGAGGGAACAAGAGACCCAGTACTTC.

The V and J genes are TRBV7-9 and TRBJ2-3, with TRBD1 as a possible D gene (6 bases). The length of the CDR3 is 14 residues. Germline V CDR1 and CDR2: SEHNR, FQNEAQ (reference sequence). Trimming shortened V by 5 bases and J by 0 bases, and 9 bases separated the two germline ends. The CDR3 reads CASSLTGSTDTQYF. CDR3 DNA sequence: TGTGCCAGCAGCCTCACAGGGAGCACAGATACGCAGTATTTT. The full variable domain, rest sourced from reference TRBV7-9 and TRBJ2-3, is DTGVSQNPRHKITKRGQNVTFRCDPISEHNRLYWYRQTLGQGPEFLTYFQNEAQLEKSRLLSDRFSAERPKGSFSTLEIQRTEQGDSAMYLCASSLTGSTDTQYFGPGTRLTVL.

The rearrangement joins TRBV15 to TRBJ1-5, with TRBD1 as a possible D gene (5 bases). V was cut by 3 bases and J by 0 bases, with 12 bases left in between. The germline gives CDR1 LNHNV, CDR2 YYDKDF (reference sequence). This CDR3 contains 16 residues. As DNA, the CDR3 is TGTGCCACCAGCAGGACCGGACAAGATAGCAATCAGCCCCAGCATTTT. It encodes CATSRTGQDSNQPQHF.

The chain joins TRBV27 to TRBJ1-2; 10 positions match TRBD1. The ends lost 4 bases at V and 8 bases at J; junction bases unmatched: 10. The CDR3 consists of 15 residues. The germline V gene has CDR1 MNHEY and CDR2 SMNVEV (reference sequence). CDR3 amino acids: CASSYSGQGGRGYTF. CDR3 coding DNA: TGTGCCAGCAGTTACAGCGGACAGGGGGGTCGGGGCTACACCTTC.

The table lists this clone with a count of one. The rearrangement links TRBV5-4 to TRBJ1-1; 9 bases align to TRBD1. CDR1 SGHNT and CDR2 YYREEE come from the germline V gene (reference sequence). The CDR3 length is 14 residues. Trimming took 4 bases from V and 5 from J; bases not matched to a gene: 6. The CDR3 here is CASSITGGLTEAFF. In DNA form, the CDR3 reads TGTGCCAGCAGCATCACAGGGGGCTTGACTGAAGCTTTCTTT.

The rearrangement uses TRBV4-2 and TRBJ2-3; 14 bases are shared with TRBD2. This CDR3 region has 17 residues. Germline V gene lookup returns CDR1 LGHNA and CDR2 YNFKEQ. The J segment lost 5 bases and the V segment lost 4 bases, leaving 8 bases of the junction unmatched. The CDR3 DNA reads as TGTGCCAGCAGCCTCGCGACTAGCGGGGGGGCCGGAGATACGCAGTATTTT. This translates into CASSLATSGGAGDTQYF.

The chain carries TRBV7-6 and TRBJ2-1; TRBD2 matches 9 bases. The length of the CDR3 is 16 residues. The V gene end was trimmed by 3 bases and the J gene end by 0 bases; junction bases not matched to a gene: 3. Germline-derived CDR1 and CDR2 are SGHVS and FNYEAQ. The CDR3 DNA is TGTGCCAGCAGCTTCAAGCGGGGGGCCTCCTACAATGAGCAGTTCTTC. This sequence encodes CASSFKRGASYNEQFF.

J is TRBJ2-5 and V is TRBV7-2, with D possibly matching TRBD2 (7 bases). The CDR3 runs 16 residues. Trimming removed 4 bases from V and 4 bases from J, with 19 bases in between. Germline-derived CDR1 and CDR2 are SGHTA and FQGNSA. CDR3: CASSSPEGGRRETQYF. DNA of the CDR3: TGTGCCAGCAGCTCACCCGAGGGGGGGAGGAGAGAGACCCAGTACTTC.

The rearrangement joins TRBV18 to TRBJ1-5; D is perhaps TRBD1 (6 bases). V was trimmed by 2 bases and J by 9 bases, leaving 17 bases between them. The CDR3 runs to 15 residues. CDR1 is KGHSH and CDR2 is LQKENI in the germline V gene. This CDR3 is CASSPTATGHGPQHF. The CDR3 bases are TGTGCCAGCTCACCAACTGCGACAGGCCACGGGCCCCAGCATTTT.

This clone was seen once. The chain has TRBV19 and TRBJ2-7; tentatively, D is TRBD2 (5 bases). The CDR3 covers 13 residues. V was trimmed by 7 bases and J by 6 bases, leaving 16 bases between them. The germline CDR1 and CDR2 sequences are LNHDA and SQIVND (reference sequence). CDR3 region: CASKPPGEGEQYF. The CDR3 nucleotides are TGTGCCAGTAAGCCCCCCGGAGAGGGCGAGCAGTACTTC.

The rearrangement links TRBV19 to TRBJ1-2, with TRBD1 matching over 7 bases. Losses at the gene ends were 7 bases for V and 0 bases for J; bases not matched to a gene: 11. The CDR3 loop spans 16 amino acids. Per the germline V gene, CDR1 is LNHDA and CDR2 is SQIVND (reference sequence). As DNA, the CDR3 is TGTGCCAGTAACCGGGACAGCTCCGCTTCTAACTATGGCTACACCTTC. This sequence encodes CASNRDSSASNYGYTF.

The CDR3 region is CASSLNPSGGRETQYF. CDR3 DNA: TGTGCCAGCAGCTTAAACCCTAGCGGGGGGAGGGAGACCCAGTACTTC. V usage is TRBV7-2 and J usage is TRBJ2-5; 11 bases align to TRBD2. Germline trimming cut 2 bases from V and 5 bases from J; bases unmatched to any gene: 7. CDR1 is SGHTA, CDR2 FQGNSA, per germline. This CDR3 region has 16 residues.

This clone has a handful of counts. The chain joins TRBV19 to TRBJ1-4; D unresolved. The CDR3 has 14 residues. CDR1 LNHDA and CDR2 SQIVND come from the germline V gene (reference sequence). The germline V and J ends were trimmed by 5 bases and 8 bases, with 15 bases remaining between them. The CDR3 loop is CASSSGVNGEKLFF. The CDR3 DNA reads TGTGCCAGTAGTTCCGGGGTAAATGGAGAAAAACTGTTTTTT.

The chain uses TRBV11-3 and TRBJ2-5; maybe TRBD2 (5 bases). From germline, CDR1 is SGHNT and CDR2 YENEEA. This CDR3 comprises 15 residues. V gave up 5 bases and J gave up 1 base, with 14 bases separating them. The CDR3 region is CASSPLRGTQETQYF. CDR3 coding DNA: TGTGCCAGCAGCCCCCTACGGGGAACCCAAGAGACCCAGTACTTC.

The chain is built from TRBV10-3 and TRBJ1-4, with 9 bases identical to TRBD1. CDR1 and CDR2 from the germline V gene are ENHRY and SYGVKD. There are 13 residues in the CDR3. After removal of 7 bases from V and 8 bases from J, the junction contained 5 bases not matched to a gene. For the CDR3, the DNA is TGTGCCATCACCGGGACAGGGTGGGAAAAACTGTTTTTT. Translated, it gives CAITGTGWEKLFF.

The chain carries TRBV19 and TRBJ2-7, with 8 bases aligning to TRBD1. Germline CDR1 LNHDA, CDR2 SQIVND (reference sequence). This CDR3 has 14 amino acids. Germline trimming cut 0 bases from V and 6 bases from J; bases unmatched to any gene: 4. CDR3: CASSIEIGTGEQYF. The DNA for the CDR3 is TGTGCCAGTAGTATAGAAATAGGGACAGGCGAGCAGTACTTC.